A single sample gave rise to the 28 T cell receptor beta chains below, sequenced in a study of PD-1 blockade in mismatch repair-deficient tumors. This sample's time point: approximately ten-day in vitro stimulation with candidate neoantigen peptide 4. Using immunoSEQ multiplex PCR, the repertoire was profiled, and TCRdb retains in-frame clones only, with some absent. Among about 13,000 clones, around 80% were seen once, and the ten largest hold approximately 20%. No antigen is known for these receptors. The source was cells cultured in vitro, collected from a patient treated with pembrolizumab. The receptors were gathered from an adult with mismatch repair-deficient cancer.

V usage is TRBV30 and J usage is TRBJ2-1; D is ambiguous. Trimming took off 0 bases at V and 5 bases at J, with 11 bases between the two ends. Germline values: CDR1 GTSNPN, CDR2 SVGIG (reference sequence). This CDR3 is 14 amino acids long. The CDR3: CAWSVGLGHNEQFF. The CDR3 DNA reads TGTGCCTGGAGTGTAGGCCTAGGTCACAATGAGCAGTTCTTC.

V usage is TRBV7-3 and J usage is TRBJ2-1; D is unresolved. Trimming pared 0 bases from V and 7 bases from J, leaving 13 bases between. The germline CDR1 and CDR2 sequences are SGHTA and FQGTGA. This CDR3 contains 15 residues. CDR3 in amino acids: CASSLTGQLGNEQFF. CDR3 in DNA: TGTGCCAGCAGCTTAACGGGTCAATTAGGAAATGAGCAGTTCTTC.

The rearrangement joins TRBV6-5 to TRBJ2-5, with D perhaps TRBD2 (5 bases). The ends were cut back, 4 bases at V and 2 bases at J, with 14 bases in the middle. The CDR3 totals 15 residues. The germline V gene encodes CDR1 MNHEY and CDR2 SVGAGI. The CDR3 is CASSFISGQQETQYF. The CDR3 nucleotides read TGTGCCAGCAGTTTTATCAGCGGCCAACAAGAGACCCAGTACTTC.

The rearrangement joins TRBV28 to TRBJ1-5, with TRBD1 matching 7 bases. The V gene's germline CDR1 is MDHEN and CDR2 SYDVKM. V lost 3 bases to trimming and J lost 7 bases; unmatched junction nucleotides: 6. The CDR3 is made up of 14 amino acids. CDR3 region: CASSFQTGRQPQHF. CDR3 nucleotide sequence: TGTGCCAGCAGTTTTCAGACAGGGCGCCAGCCCCAGCATTTT.

The chain uses TRBV5-1 and TRBJ1-5; D gene unclear. From germline, CDR1 is SGHRS and CDR2 YFSETQ. The CDR3 is 13 amino acids. Trimming removed 0 bases at V and 3 bases at J, with 4 bases between. The CDR3 sequence is CASSLDSNQPQHF. For the CDR3, the DNA is TGCGCCAGCAGCTTGGACTCCAATCAGCCCCAGCATTTT.

The chain recombines TRBV5-4 with TRBJ2-5; 10 positions agree with TRBD2. Looked up from germline, CDR1 is SGHNT and CDR2 is YYREEE (reference sequence). Trimming removed 0 bases from V and 4 bases from J; junction bases left unmatched: 9. This CDR3 region has 17 residues. CDR3 sequence: CASSLGEGLASLETQYF. CDR3 coding DNA: TGTGCCAGCAGCTTGGGTGAGGGACTAGCGTCATTAGAGACCCAGTACTTC.

The gene calls are TRBV28 and TRBJ2-7, with D perhaps matching TRBD1 (5 bases). The germline CDR1 and CDR2 sequences are MDHEN and SYDVKM. Trimming stripped 2 bases from V and 2 bases from J, with 7 bases between. This CDR3 has 13 residues. CDR3 sequence reads: CASSLGATYEQYF. DNA for the CDR3: TGTGCCAGCAGTTTAGGGGCCACCTACGAGCAGTACTTC.

CDR3 DNA: TGTGCCAGCAGCCCCCTGGGTGGGGAGCAGTACTTC. Residues: CASSPLGGEQYF. The chain joins TRBV6-5 to TRBJ2-7; D is undetermined. The germline V gene encodes CDR1 MNHEY and CDR2 SVGAGI. The CDR3 spans 12 residues. Trimming shortened V by 6 bases and J by 7 bases, and 13 bases separated the two germline ends.

The genes are TRBV9 and TRBJ1-4; 11 bases are shared with TRBD1. Germline trimming cut 3 bases from V and 3 bases from J; bases unmatched to any gene: 4. The CDR3 contains 16 residues. Germline V gene lookup returns CDR1 SGDLS and CDR2 YYNGEE. The CDR3 DNA follows: TGTGCCAGCAGCGAAGGACAGGGGGCGGCTAATGAAAAACTGTTTTTT. Translation: CASSEGQGAANEKLFF.

This clone was seen only once. This chain's CDR3 is CASSSNAPLDFDYEQYF. CDR3 sequence (DNA): TGTGCCAGCAGTTCAAACGCCCCTCTAGACTTTGACTACGAGCAGTACTTC. The chain couples TRBV27 to TRBJ2-7; no reliable D call. CDR1 and CDR2 (germline): MNHEY, SMNVEV (reference sequence). Trimming took off 4 bases at V and 3 bases at J, with 22 bases between the two ends. The CDR3 is 17 amino acids.

The CDR3 DNA reads as TGTGCCAGCAGCGGTACAGGCGACTCCTACGAGCAGTACTTC. It specifies CASSGTGDSYEQYF. V and J are TRBV9 and TRBJ2-7; D perhaps matches TRBD1 (5 bases). The ends were cut back, 3 bases at V and 0 bases at J, with 10 bases in the middle. Looked up from germline, CDR1 is SGDLS and CDR2 is YYNGEE. The CDR3 is 14 amino acids.

The CDR3 DNA is TGCGCCAGCAGTTCTGGACGGATGAACACTGAAGCTTTCTTT. Translating it yields CASSSGRMNTEAFF. The chain recombines TRBV10-2 with TRBJ1-1; D ambiguous. Trimming cost V 5 bases and J 0 bases, with 10 bases left between them. The CDR3 is 14 residues long. Germline CDR1 WSHSY, CDR2 SAAADI.

A single count supports this clone. The CDR3 reads CSVSAGINTGELFF. CDR3 nucleotides: TGCAGCGTTAGTGCGGGGATTAACACCGGGGAGCTGTTTTTT. The V and J genes are TRBV29-1 and TRBJ2-2; TRBD2 is a possible D gene (6 bases). Germline CDR1 and CDR2: SQVTM and ANQGSEA. The CDR3 runs to 14 residues. V lost 5 bases to trimming and J lost 2 bases, with 12 bases between them.

The chain carries TRBV28 and TRBJ1-4; the match to TRBD1 covers 8 bases. Looked up from germline, CDR1 is MDHEN and CDR2 is SYDVKM. The CDR3 runs 12 residues. J lost 8 bases, V lost 6 bases, and 2 bases had no gene match. The CDR3 reads CASSTGGEKLFF. The CDR3 DNA sequence: TGTGCCAGCAGCACAGGGGGGGAAAAACTGTTTTTT.

J is TRBJ2-3 and V is TRBV6-4; D may be TRBD2 (6 bases). V was shortened by 2 bases and J by 3 bases, with 9 bases between the two germline ends. This CDR3 is built from 14 residues. CDR1 and CDR2 from the germline V gene are MRHNA and SNTAGT. For the CDR3, the DNA is TGTGCCAGCAGTGACGTCGGGAGAACAGATACGCAGTATTTT. This encodes CASSDVGRTDTQYF.

The genes are TRBV7-7 and TRBJ2-1; unclear D gene. V was trimmed by 1 base and J by 8 bases, leaving 12 bases between them. The CDR3 length is 14 residues. The germline CDR1 and CDR2 sequences are SSHAT and FNYEAQ (reference sequence). The CDR3 sequence: CASSLGLGRDEQFF. The CDR3 coding sequence is TGTGCCAGCAGCTTAGGACTGGGTAGAGATGAGCAGTTCTTC.

The CDR3 loop is CASSPIEGNTEAFF. In DNA, the CDR3 is TGTGCCAGCTCACCAATAGAGGGGAACACTGAAGCTTTCTTT. The rearrangement joins TRBV18 to TRBJ1-1; D not certain. Trimming stripped 2 bases from V and 1 base from J, with 8 bases between. Germline CDR1 is KGHSH and CDR2 is LQKENI. The CDR3 runs 14 residues.

The chain links TRBV11-3 to TRBJ1-1; D ambiguous. The germline V and J ends were trimmed by 1 base and 1 base, with 4 bases remaining between them. Per the germline V gene, CDR1 is SGHNT and CDR2 is YENEEA. This CDR3 region has 13 residues. This CDR3 reads CASSLGSNTEAFF. The CDR3 region has the DNA TGTGCCAGCAGCTTAGGATCGAACACTGAAGCTTTCTTT. Variable domain in full (rest from reference TRBV11-3 and TRBJ1-1): EAGVVQSPRYKIIEKKQPVAFWCNPISGHNTLYWYLQNLGQGPELLIRYENEEAVDDSQLPKDRFSAERLKGVDSTLKIQPAELGDSAVYLCASSLGSNTEAFFGQGTRLTVV.

This clone appeared a single time. This chain links TRBV9 with TRBJ1-6; TRBD1 is a possible D gene (5 bases). Germline loops: CDR1 SGDLS, CDR2 YYNGEE. This CDR3 spans 17 amino acids. The germline V and J ends were trimmed by 0 bases and 4 bases, with 14 bases remaining between them. The CDR3 sequence: CASSVGPGGLYNSPLHF. Written as DNA, the CDR3 is TGTGCCAGCAGCGTAGGCCCCGGGGGGTTATATAATTCACCCCTCCACTTT.

The DNA for the CDR3 is TGTGCCAGCAGCTTGGGGGCCAGGGAAAGTAAAGCTTTCTTT. Its protein product is CASSLGARESKAFF. The J gene is TRBJ1-1, the V gene TRBV5-4; possibly TRBD1 for D (5 bases). This CDR3 contains 14 residues. Trimming pared 0 bases from V and 9 bases from J, leaving 15 bases between. Germline lookup yields CDR1 SGHNT and CDR2 YYREEE (reference sequence).

CDR3 nucleotides: TGTGCCAGCAGTTTATGGGGGGCCTTAAATGGCTACACCTTC. It encodes CASSLWGALNGYTF. The rearrangement uses TRBV27 and TRBJ1-2; D is possibly TRBD1 (6 bases). Trimming stripped 1 base from V and 6 bases from J, with 12 bases between. The CDR3 has 14 residues. Germline V CDR1 and CDR2: MNHEY, SMNVEV (reference sequence).

This clone has just one count. The genes are TRBV27 and TRBJ2-3; 9 nucleotides line up with TRBD2. J lost 5 bases, V lost 0 bases, and 18 bases had no gene match. The V gene's germline CDR1 is MNHEY and CDR2 SMNVEV (reference sequence). This CDR3 contains 20 residues. The CDR3 bases are TGTGCCAGCAGTTTATCTCCCCCGGGGGTAGCGGGAGTTTTGGGAGATACGCAGTATTTT. As protein: CASSLSPPGVAGVLGDTQYF.

The chain is built from TRBV5-6 and TRBJ2-1, with 8 bases that match TRBD1. The germline gives CDR1 SGHDT, CDR2 YYEEEE. This CDR3 has 15 residues. The junction had 5 bases not matched to a gene; V was cut back by 2 bases and J by 4 bases. CDR3 protein: CASSFRDRSYNEQFF. DNA for the CDR3: TGTGCCAGCAGCTTCCGGGACAGGAGTTACAATGAGCAGTTCTTC. The full variable domain, completed using reference TRBV5-6 and TRBJ2-1, is DAGVTQSPTHLIKTRGQQVTLRCSPKSGHDTVSWYQQALGQGPQFIFQYYEEEERQRGNFPDRFSGHQFPNYSSELNVNALLLGDSALYLCASSFRDRSYNEQFFGPGTRLTVL.

The CDR3 loop reads CASSLTLLANGELFF. CDR3 nucleotides: TGTGCCAGCAGCTTAACGTTGCTAGCAAACGGGGAGCTGTTTTTT. The V gene is TRBV7-3, the J gene TRBJ2-2; D is perhaps TRBD2 (5 bases). This CDR3 comprises 15 residues. CDR1 SGHTA and CDR2 FQGTGA come from the germline V gene. Trimming took 0 bases from V and 7 from J, leaving 12 bases between them.

The V and J genes are TRBV2 and TRBJ2-2, with D hard to call. Germline V CDR1 and CDR2: SNHLY, FYNNEI. V was cut by 6 bases and J by 6 bases, with 14 bases left in between. The CDR3 extends over 14 amino acids. The CDR3 nucleotides read TGTGCCAGCAGGGCTACGGACGGCCCCGGGGAGCTGTTTTTT. Its protein product is CASRATDGPGELFF.

The V and J genes are TRBV18 and TRBJ2-3; the match to TRBD2 covers 11 bases. The CDR3 spans 15 residues. Germline CDR1 and CDR2: KGHSH and LQKENI. Losses at the gene ends were 6 bases for V and 4 bases for J; bases not matched to a gene: 6. The CDR3 DNA reads TGTGCCAGCTCGCATCTAGCGGGAGGATCAGATACGCAGTATTTT. Protein: CASSHLAGGSDTQYF.

The chain carries TRBV7-2 and TRBJ2-5; D is perhaps TRBD1 or TRBD2 (5 bases each). The CDR3 contains 18 residues. CDR1 is SGHTA, CDR2 FQGNSA, per germline. Between the trimmed V and J ends, which lost 1 base and 5 bases, there was a span of 23 bases. The CDR3 DNA sequence: TGTGCCAGCAGCTTAGGGGGAGTAGGGACCCCCCTGGTCGAGACCCAGTACTTC. As protein: CASSLGGVGTPLVETQYF.

The V gene is TRBV18, the J gene TRBJ2-5; tentatively, D is TRBD1 or TRBD2 (5 bases each). Trimming cost V 0 bases and J 1 base, with 9 bases left between them. Germline assignment: CDR1 KGHSH and CDR2 LQKENI. The CDR3 totals 15 residues. This CDR3 is CASSPPSGTQETQYF. The CDR3 DNA sequence: TGTGCCAGCTCACCACCGTCGGGGACCCAAGAGACCCAGTACTTC.